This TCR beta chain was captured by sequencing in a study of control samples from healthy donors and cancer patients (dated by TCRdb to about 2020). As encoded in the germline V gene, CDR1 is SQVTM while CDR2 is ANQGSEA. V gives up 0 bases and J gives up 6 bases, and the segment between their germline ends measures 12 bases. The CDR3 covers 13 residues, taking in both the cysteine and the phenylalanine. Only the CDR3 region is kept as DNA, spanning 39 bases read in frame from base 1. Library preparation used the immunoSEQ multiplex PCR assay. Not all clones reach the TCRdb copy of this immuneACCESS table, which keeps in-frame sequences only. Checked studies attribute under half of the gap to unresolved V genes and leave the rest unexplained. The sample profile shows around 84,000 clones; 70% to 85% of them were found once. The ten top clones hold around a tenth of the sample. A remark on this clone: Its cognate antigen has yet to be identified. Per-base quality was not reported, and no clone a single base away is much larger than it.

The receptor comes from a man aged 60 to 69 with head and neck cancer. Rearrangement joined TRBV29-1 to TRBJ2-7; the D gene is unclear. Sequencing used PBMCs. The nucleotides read TGCAGCGTTGAAGAGCCGAGACATCCCGAGCAGTACTTC. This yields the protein CSVEEPRHPEQYF.